This T cell receptor beta chain was sequenced in a study of cytomegalovirus exposure and HLA in healthy donors. Overall study findings and caveats: Later analysis found that TCR beta chains associated with HLA were more clonally expanded than other, equally common chains.

A word on this clone: What it recognizes is unknown.

The CDR3 has 15 amino acids. V gave up 1 base and J gave up 4 bases; unmatched junction bases: 6. CDR1 and CDR2 from the germline V gene are SGHNT and YYREEE (reference sequence). 60 Vbeta and 13 Jbeta primers were used in PCR. TCRdb's table, derived via immunoSEQ multiplex PCR, lists solely in-frame clones and lacks some. In the table there are some 140,000 clones, 80% of which are singletons. The sequenced material came from PBMCs. V usage is TRBV5-4 and J usage is TRBJ1-2, with 8 bases aligning to TRBD1. The sequence was obtained from a male donor in good health and CMV-seropositive. CDR3 DNA: TGTGCCAGCAGCTTGCAGGGGGCCCCTATCTATGGCTACACCTTC. It translates to CASSLQGAPIYGYTF.